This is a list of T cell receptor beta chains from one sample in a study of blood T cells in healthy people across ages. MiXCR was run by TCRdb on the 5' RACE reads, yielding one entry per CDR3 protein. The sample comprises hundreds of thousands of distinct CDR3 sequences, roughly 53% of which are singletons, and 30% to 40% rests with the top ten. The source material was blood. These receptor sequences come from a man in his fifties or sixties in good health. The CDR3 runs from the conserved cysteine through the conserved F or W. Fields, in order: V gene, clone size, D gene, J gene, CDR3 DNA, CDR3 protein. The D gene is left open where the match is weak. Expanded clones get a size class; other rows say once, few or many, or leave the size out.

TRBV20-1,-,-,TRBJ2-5,TGCAGTGCTAGAAGGAGGGCGGGGCGGTACCAAGAGACCCAGTACTTC,CSARRRAGRYQETQYF
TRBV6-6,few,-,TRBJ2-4,TGTGCCAGCAGGCCAGGATCCCAGGGGGGTGGAAACATTCAGTACTTC,CASRPGSQGGGNIQYF
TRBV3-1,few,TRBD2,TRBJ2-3,TGTGCCAGCAGCCAAGTCGGGGAGGGTACGCAGTATTTT,CASSQVGEGTQYF
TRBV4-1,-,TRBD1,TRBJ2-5,TGCGCCAGCAGCCAAGTTTGGACAGGGTGGGAGACCCAGTACTTC,CASSQVWTGWETQYF
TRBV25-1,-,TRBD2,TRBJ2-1,TGTGCCAGCAAAATAGCGGGGAGCTCCTACAATGAGCAGTTCTTC,CASKIAGSSYNEQFF
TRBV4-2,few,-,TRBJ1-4,TGTGCCAGCAGCCAAGACCCGGGCAGGGCCCGTGAAAAACTGTTTTTT,CASSQDPGRAREKLFF
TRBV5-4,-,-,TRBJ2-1,TGTGCCAGCACCCTAGGGGCCCCCGAGGCATACAATGAGCAGTTCTTC,CASTLGAPEAYNEQFF
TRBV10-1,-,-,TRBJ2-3,TGCGCCAGCAGAGCCTGGGGCGAGGGAGAAGATACGCAGTATTTT,CASRAWGEGEDTQYF
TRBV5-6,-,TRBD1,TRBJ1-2,TGTGCCAGCAGCTTCGGGACAGGGGGGCCCCTAGGGTATGGCTACACCTTC,CASSFGTGGPLGYGYTF
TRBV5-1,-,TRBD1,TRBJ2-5,TGCGCCAGCAGCTTGGGCGGACAGGGAGGACAAGAGACCCAGTACTTC,CASSLGGQGGQETQYF
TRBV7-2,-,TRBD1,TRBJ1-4,TGTGCCAGCAGCCCACAGGGGCAGGGTGAAAAACTGTTTTTT,CASSPQGQGEKLFF
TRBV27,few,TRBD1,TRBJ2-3,TGTGCCAGCAGTTCCGGGACAGGGGCAGATACGCAGTATTTT,CASSSGTGADTQYF
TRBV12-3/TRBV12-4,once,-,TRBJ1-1,TGTGCCAGCAGCATCGGGACTCAAGGGACTGAAGCTTTCTTT,CASSIGTQGTEAFF
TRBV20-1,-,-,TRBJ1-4,TGCAGTGCTAGTCAAGGGGGGGTGGGAGCTAATGAAAAACTGTTTTTT,CSASQGGVGANEKLFF
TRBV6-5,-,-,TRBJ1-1,TGTGCCAGCACGGAGGCTTTGGGGTACACTGAAGCTTTCTTT,CASTEALGYTEAFF
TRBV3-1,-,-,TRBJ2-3,TGTGCCAGCAGAGCCTCGGGCACAGATACGCAGTATTTT,CASRASGTDTQYF
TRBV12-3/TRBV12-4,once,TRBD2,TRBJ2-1,TGTGCCAGCATCTCAGGGACTAGCGGGGGGTGGAATGAGCAGTTCTTC,CASISGTSGGWNEQFF
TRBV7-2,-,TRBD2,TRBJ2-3,TGTGCCAGCAGCTGGCCGGGACTAGCGGGGGGCTCTAGCACAGATACGCAGTATTTT,CASSWPGLAGGSSTDTQYF
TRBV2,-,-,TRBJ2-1,TGTGCCAGCAGTCGAAGTTGGGGGCTAGCGGAATACAATGAGCAGTTCTTC,CASSRSWGLAEYNEQFF
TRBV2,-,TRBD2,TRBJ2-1,TGTGCCAGCAAGAGACTAGCGGATGAGCAGTTCTTC,CASKRLADEQFF
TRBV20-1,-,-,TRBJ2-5,TGCAGTGCTCCACCACAGGGATGGGAGACCCAGTACTTC,CSAPPQGWETQYF
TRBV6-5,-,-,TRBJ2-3,TGTGCCAGCAGTTACGGGGGCTGGATGGATACGCAGTATTTT,CASSYGGWMDTQYF
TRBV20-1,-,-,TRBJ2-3,TGCAGTGCTGGTCGTAGGCTGGATACGCAGTATTTT,CSAGRRLDTQYF
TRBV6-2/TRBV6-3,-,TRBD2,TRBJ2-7,TGTGCCAGCGGCTGGACTAGCCTCAGCGAGCAGTACTTC,CASGWTSLSEQYF
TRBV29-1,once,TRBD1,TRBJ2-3,TGCAGCGTTAGGGGGCTGGGGGCAGATACGCAGTATTTT,CSVRGLGADTQYF